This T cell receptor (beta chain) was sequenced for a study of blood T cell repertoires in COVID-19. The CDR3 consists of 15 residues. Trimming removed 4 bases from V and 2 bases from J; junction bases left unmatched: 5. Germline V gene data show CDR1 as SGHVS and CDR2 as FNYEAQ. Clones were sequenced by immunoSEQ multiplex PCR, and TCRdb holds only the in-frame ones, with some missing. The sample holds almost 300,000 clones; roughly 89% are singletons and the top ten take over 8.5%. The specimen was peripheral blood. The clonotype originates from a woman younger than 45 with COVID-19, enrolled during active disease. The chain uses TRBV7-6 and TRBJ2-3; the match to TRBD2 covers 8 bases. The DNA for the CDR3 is TGTGCCAGCAGCTGGGCGGGGGGATACACAGATACGCAGTATTTT. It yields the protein CASSWAGGYTDTQYF.